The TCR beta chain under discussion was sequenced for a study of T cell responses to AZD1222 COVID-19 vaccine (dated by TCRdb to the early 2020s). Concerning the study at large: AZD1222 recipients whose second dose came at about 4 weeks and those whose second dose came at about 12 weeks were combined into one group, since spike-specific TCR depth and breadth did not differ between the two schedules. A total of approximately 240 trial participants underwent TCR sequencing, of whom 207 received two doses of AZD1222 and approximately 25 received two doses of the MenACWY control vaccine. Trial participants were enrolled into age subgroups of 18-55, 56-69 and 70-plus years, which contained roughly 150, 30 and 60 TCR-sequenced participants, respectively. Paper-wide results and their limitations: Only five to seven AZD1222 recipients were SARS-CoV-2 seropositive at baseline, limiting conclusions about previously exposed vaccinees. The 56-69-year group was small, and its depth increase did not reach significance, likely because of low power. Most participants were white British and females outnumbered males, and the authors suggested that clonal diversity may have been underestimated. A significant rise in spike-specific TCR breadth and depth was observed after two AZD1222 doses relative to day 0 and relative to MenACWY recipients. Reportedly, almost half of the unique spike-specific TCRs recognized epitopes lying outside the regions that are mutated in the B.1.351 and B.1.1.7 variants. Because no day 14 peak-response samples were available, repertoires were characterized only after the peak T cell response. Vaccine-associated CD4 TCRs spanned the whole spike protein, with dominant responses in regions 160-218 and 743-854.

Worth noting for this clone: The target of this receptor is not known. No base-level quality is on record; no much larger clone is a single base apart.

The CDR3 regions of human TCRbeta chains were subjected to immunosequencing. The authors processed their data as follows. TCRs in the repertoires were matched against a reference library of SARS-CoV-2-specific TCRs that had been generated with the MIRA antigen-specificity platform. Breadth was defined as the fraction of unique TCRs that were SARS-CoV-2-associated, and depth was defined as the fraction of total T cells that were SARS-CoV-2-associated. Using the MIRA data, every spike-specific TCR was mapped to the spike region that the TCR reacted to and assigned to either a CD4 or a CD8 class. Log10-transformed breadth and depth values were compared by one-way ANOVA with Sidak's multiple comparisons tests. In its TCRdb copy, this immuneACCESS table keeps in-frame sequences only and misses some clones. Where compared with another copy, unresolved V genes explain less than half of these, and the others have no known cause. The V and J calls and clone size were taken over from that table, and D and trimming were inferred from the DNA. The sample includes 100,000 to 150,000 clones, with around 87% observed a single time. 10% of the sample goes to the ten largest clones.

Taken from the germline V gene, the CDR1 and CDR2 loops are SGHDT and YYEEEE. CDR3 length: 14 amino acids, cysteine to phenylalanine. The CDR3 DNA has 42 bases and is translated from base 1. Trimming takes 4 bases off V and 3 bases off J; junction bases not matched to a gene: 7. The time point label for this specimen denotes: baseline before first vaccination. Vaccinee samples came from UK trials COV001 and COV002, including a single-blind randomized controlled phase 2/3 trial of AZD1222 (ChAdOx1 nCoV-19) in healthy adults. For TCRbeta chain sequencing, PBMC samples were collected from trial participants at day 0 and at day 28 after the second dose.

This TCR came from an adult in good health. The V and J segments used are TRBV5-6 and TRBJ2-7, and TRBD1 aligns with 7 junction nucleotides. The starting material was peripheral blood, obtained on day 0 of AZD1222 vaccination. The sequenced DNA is TGTGCCAGCAGCGAGTCGACAGGGCACTACGAGCAGTACTTC. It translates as CASSESTGHYEQYF.